This T cell receptor (beta chain) is drawn from a study of T cell responses to AZD1222 COVID-19 vaccine. Findings and caveats of the study: Of the AZD1222 recipients, only six or seven were seropositive at baseline. Across spike, vaccine-associated CD4 TCRs were found, dominant at 160-218 and 743-854. White British donors predominated, females outnumbered males, and clonal diversity was possibly underestimated. Unmutated variant regions are reportedly the target of nearly half of TCRs that are spike-specific.

In regard to this clone: No antigen is known for it.

The CDR3 consists of 14 residues. Looked up from germline, CDR1 is SGHNT and CDR2 is YENEEA. J was trimmed by 9 bases and V by 1 base; bases with no gene match: 6. Libraries were prepared by immunoSEQ multiplex PCR; TCRdb keeps only in-frame clonotypes and omits some of them. Among 130,000 or so clones listed, roughly nine tenths were seen once. The chain carries TRBV11-3 and TRBJ2-1; 7 nucleotides agree with TRBD2. This material consisted of peripheral blood, taken on day 0 of AZD1222 vaccination. This TCR was recovered from an adult in good health. This chain's CDR3 is CASSLVSWGGEQFF. CDR3 coding DNA: TGTGCCAGCAGCTTAGTGAGTTGGGGGGGTGAGCAGTTCTTC.